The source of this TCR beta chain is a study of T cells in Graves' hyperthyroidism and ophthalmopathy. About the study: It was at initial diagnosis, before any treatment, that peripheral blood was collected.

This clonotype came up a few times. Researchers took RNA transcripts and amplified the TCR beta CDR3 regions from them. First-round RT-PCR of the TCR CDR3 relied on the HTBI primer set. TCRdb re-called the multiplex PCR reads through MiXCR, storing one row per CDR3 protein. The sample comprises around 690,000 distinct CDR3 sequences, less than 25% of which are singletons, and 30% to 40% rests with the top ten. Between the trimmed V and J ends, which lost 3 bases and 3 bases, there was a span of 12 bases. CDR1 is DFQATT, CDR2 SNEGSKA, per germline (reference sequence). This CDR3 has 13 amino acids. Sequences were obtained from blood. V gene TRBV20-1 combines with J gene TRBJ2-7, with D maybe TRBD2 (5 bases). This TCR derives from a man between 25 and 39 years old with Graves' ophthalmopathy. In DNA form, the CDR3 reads TGCAGTGCTAGTATCGGGATATACTACGAGCAGTACTTC. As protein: CSASIGIYYEQYF.